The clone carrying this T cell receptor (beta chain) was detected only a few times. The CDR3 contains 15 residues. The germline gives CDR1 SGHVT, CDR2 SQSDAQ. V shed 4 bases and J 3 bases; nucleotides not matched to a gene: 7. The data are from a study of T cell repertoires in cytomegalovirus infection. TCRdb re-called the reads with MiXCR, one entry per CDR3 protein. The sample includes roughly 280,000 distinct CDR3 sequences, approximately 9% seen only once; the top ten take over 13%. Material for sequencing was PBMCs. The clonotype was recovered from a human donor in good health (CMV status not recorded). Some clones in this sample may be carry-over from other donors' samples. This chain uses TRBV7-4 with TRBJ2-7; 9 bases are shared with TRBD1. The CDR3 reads CASSSRQGENYEQYF. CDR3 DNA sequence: TGTGCCAGCAGCTCAAGACAGGGGGAGAACTACGAGCAGTACTTC.